A selection of T cell receptor beta chains follows, all from one sample in a study of blood T cell repertoires in COVID-19. Libraries were prepared by immunoSEQ multiplex PCR; TCRdb keeps only in-frame clonotypes and omits some of them. The sample consists of fewer than 200,000 clones, roughly 93% of them appearing once. The specimen sequenced was peripheral blood. The receptors were sampled from a man aged 18 to 30 with COVID-19, enrolled during active disease. Each CDR3 is given with its conserved first and last residue. Each record gives: V gene, CDR3 length, D gene, J gene, clone size, CDR3 protein, CDR3 DNA. D genes are given only for firm matches. Size values are once, few and many counts, or a class for expanded clones, and some rows have none.

>TRBV6-5|15|-|TRBJ2-7|-
CASSSYYPRGYEQYF
TGTGCCAGCAGTTCCTATTATCCCCGGGGCTACGAGCAGTACTTC
>TRBV3-1/TRBV3-2|15|-|TRBJ2-2|-
CASSQGGDYTGELFF
TGTGCCAGCAGCCAAGGGGGCGATTACACCGGGGAGCTGTTTTTT
>TRBV20-1|15|TRBD1|TRBJ2-2|-
CSASWGTGHTGELFF
TGCAGTGCTAGTTGGGGGACAGGGCACACCGGGGAGCTGTTTTTT
>TRBV24-1|15|TRBD2|TRBJ2-3|once
CATSDPSGSTDTQYF
TGTGCCACCAGTGATCCTAGCGGGAGCACAGATACGCAGTATTTT
>TRBV28|13|TRBD2|TRBJ2-1|-
CASRYANSGEQFF
TGTGCCAGCCGGTACGCCAATAGCGGGGAGCAGTTCTTC
>TRBV28|13|-|TRBJ1-2|-
CASSLSASYGYTF
TGTGCCAGCAGTTTATCAGCGTCTTATGGCTACACCTTC
>TRBV11-2|12|-|TRBJ1-1|-
CASTLGGVEAFF
TGTGCCAGCACCCTGGGGGGTGTTGAAGCTTTCTTT
>TRBV11-3|14|-|TRBJ2-2|-
CASSRGRSTGELFF
TGTGCCAGCAGTCGAGGGCGGAGCACCGGGGAGCTGTTTTTT
>TRBV24-1|14|-|TRBJ2-7|-
CATSDLRTGNEQYF
TGTGCCACCAGTGATTTGCGTACGGGGAACGAGCAGTACTTC
>TRBV7-3|16|-|TRBJ1-1|-
CASSLTPGRVNTEAFF
TGTGCCAGCAGCTTAACTCCCGGCAGGGTGAACACTGAAGCTTTCTTT
>TRBV27|17|TRBD2|TRBJ2-7|-
CASSFHSGTVSSYEQYF
TGTGCCAGCAGTTTTCATAGCGGGACCGTCAGCTCCTACGAGCAGTACTTC
>TRBV9|15|-|TRBJ2-3|-
CASSHGGGLADTQYF
TGTGCCAGCAGCCATGGTGGAGGTTTGGCAGATACGCAGTATTTT
>TRBV28|16|TRBD2|TRBJ2-5|-
CASSFPGLAGQETQYF
TGTGCCAGCAGTTTCCCCGGACTAGCGGGACAAGAGACCCAGTACTTC
>TRBV10-2|15|TRBD2|TRBJ2-7|-
CASRQGLAVNYEQYF
TGCGCCAGCAGGCAGGGACTAGCGGTTAACTACGAGCAGTACTTC
>TRBV5-6|15|TRBD1|TRBJ1-2|few
CASSPGDRPNYGYTF
TGTGCCAGCAGCCCGGGGGACAGGCCTAACTATGGCTACACCTTC
>TRBV2|16|-|TRBJ1-1|-
CASGKQGRAANTEAFF
TGTGCCAGTGGGAAACAGGGCAGGGCAGCGAACACTGAAGCTTTCTTT
>TRBV30|15|TRBD1|TRBJ1-6|once
CAWSVQQGSNSPLHF
TGTGCCTGGAGTGTACAACAGGGGTCTAATTCACCCCTCCACTTT
>TRBV5-1|14|-|TRBJ2-7|-
CASSFLGPSYEQYF
TGCGCCAGCAGCTTCCTGGGCCCCTCCTACGAGCAGTACTTC
>TRBV18|15|TRBD1|TRBJ1-1|-
CASSFGQGAQTEAFF
TGTGCCAGCTCATTCGGACAGGGGGCGCAAACTGAAGCTTTCTTT
>TRBV6-5|14|TRBD1|TRBJ2-7|-
CASRLGQASDEQYF
TGTGCCAGCAGGCTAGGACAGGCTAGTGACGAGCAGTACTTC
>TRBV3-1/TRBV3-2|16|-|TRBJ2-1|-
CASSQVGESIYNEQFF
TGTGCCAGCAGCCAAGTGGGAGAATCGATCTACAATGAGCAGTTCTTC
>TRBV19|16|TRBD2|TRBJ2-1|-
CASRDSGSVPVNEQFF
TGTGCCAGTAGGGATAGCGGGAGTGTACCCGTCAATGAGCAGTTCTTC
>TRBV6-4|15|TRBD2|TRBJ2-3|-
CASSLTSGSTDTQYF
TGTGCCAGCAGTCTGACTAGCGGGAGCACAGATACGCAGTATTTT
>TRBV5-1|19|-|TRBJ2-7|-
CASSPGALIQGKKDYEQYF
TGCGCCAGCAGCCCGGGGGCATTAATACAGGGGAAGAAAGACTACGAGCAGTACTTC
>TRBV3-1/TRBV3-2|15|-|TRBJ2-7|few
CASSQIASLTYEQYF
TGTGCCAGCAGCCAAATTGCTAGCTTAACCTACGAGCAGTACTTC
>TRBV30|16|-|TRBJ2-7|-
CAWSVRTGKITYEQYF
TGTGCCTGGAGTGTACGAACGGGAAAGATAACCTACGAGCAGTACTTC
>TRBV10-2|15|TRBD2|TRBJ2-1|medium-sized
CASSEEDSGRPHQFF
TGCGCCAGCAGTGAGGAAGATAGCGGGAGGCCCCACCAGTTCTTC
>TRBV24-1|15|TRBD1|TRBJ2-7|-
CATSAPGQGVYEQYF
TGTGCCACCAGTGCCCCGGGACAGGGAGTCTACGAGCAGTACTTC
>TRBV4-3|15|-|TRBJ2-7|-
CASSQDSASAYEQYF
TGCGCCAGCAGCCAAGACTCGGCTAGCGCCTACGAGCAGTACTTC
>TRBV13|16|TRBD2|TRBJ2-7|-
CASSSPGLAGDVEQYF
TGTGCCAGCAGCTCCCCCGGACTAGCGGGAGATGTCGAGCAGTACTTC
>TRBV15|14|TRBD2|TRBJ2-5|-
CATTSGGARETQYF
TGTGCCACCACTTCGGGAGGGGCGCGGGAGACCCAGTACTTC
>TRBV23-1|15|TRBD1|TRBJ1-6|-
CASTIGRTGCSPLHF
TGCGCCAGCACCATCGGAAGGACAGGGTGTTCACCCCTCCACTTT
>TRBV13|13|-|TRBJ1-2|-
CASSLGSGYGYTF
TGTGCCAGCAGCTTAGGGTCCGGCTATGGCTACACCTTC
>TRBV7-2|17|-|TRBJ2-1|-
CASSLSSVSGSYNEQFF
TGTGCCAGCAGCTTATCATCGGTATCAGGCTCCTACAATGAGCAGTTCTTC
>TRBV25-1|13|TRBD1|TRBJ2-7|-
CASSEGTGFGQYF
TGTGCCAGCAGTGAAGGGACAGGGTTCGGGCAGTACTTC
>TRBV13|14|-|TRBJ1-1|few
CASSHYRANTEAFF
TGTGCCAGCAGCCACTACAGGGCCAACACTGAAGCTTTCTTT
>TRBV4-3|14|-|TRBJ2-3|-
CASSQGASADTQYF
TGCGCCAGCAGCCAAGGCGCTAGTGCCGATACGCAGTATTTT
>TRBV3-1/TRBV3-2|15|-|TRBJ2-7|-
CASSRARDTGYEQYF
TGTGCCAGCTCACGGGCCAGGGATACCGGCTACGAGCAGTACTTC
>TRBV15|20|TRBD2|TRBJ2-1|-
CATSNPRGTSGYSSYNEQFF
TGTGCCACCAGCAATCCCCGGGGGACTAGCGGCTATAGCTCCTACAATGAGCAGTTCTTC
>TRBV6-2/TRBV6-3|18|TRBD2|TRBJ2-3|-
CASSYSAGGPGGPDTQYF
TGTGCCAGCAGTTACTCGGCGGGCGGCCCGGGAGGACCAGATACGCAGTATTTT
>TRBV6-5|15|-|TRBJ1-5|-
CASSYSGGFYQPQHF
TGTGCCAGCAGTTACTCGGGGGGGTTCTATCAGCCCCAGCATTTT
>TRBV4-1|18|TRBD2|TRBJ2-5|-
CASSQDSGLAQGQETQYF
TGCGCCAGCAGCCAAGATAGCGGACTAGCCCAAGGCCAAGAGACCCAGTACTTC
>TRBV13|16|-|TRBJ2-4|-
CASSPWEFRAKNIQYF
TGTGCCAGCAGCCCCTGGGAGTTCAGAGCCAAAAACATTCAGTACTTC